The T cell receptor beta chain under discussion was sequenced for a study of T-cell memory formation after mild COVID-19. Looking at the study overall: For the most part, TCR clusters were specific to one donor. General study points: The main location of contracting CD4+ clones was CM and EM, and that of contracting CD8+ clones was EMRA. A second wave expanding day 15 to 37 was CD4+-biased; contracting clones were balanced. Pre-infection memory harbored some responding clones, suggesting cross-reactive memory joined.

CDR3 length: 14 amino acids. V gave up 3 bases and J gave up 4 bases, with 9 bases separating them. Germline lookup yields CDR1 ENHRY and CDR2 SYGVKD. TCRdb ran MiXCR on the 5' RACE reads and lists one entry per CDR3 protein. This sample carries around 390,000 distinct CDR3 sequences, approximately 16% of them seen once, and the ten largest clones take around a fifth. This clonotype has more than one count but fewer than ten. What it recognizes is unknown. The chain employs TRBV10-3 and TRBJ2-2; D is uncertain. This receptor was obtained from a man aged 18-30 years who had mild COVID-19 (a few samples of this study predate the infection). Cell type and time point are not known. Material: PBMCs or a T cell subset sorted from them (not recorded which). The CDR3 nucleotides are TGTGCCATCAGTGACCTCTTTGGCACCGGGGAGCTGTTTTTT. Translated: CAISDLFGTGELFF.